Following are 25 T cell receptor beta chains from one sample sequenced in a study of response to subunit inactivated influenza vaccine. TCRdb redid the calling of the RT-PCR reads with MiXCR, one entry per CDR3 protein. This table has approximately 680,000 distinct CDR3 sequences, 15% to 18% appearing once. The material sequenced was PBMCs from blood, taken 12 days after vaccination. These receptors were obtained from a man aged 50 or older who received an inactivated influenza vaccine.

This clonotype was observed a handful of times. V and J are TRBV20-1 and TRBJ1-2, with 9 bases fitting TRBD1. This CDR3 region has 14 residues. Trimming removed 5 bases from V and 4 bases from J; junction bases left unmatched: 8. Germline V lookup: CDR1 DFQATT, CDR2 SNEGSKA (reference sequence). The CDR3 region has the DNA TGCAGTGCTCCCGGACAGGGGACTAGCTATGGCTACACCTTC. As protein: CSAPGQGTSYGYTF.

The chain employs TRBV4-1 and TRBJ2-1; 8 nucleotides agree with TRBD2. The CDR3 covers 16 residues. The V gene end was trimmed by 4 bases and the J gene end by 3 bases; junction bases not matched to a gene: 8. Germline V CDR1 and CDR2: MGHRA, YSYEKL. The CDR3 is CASSLTLAGNYNEQFF. Here the CDR3 DNA reads TGCGCCAGCAGCCTTACCTTAGCGGGGAACTACAATGAGCAGTTCTTC.

This clonotype was detected ten times or more. The genes are TRBV7-3 and TRBJ2-2; perhaps D is TRBD1 or TRBD2 (5 bases each). Trimming took off 0 bases at V and 5 bases at J, with 10 bases between the two ends. Germline V gene sequence: CDR1 SGHTA, CDR2 FQGTGA. The CDR3 loop spans 15 amino acids. The CDR3 DNA is TGTGCCAGCAGCTTAACGTTGAGGGGAACCGGGGAGCTGTTTTTT. Encoded protein: CASSLTLRGTGELFF.

This clonotype was found a few times. The chain employs TRBV29-1 and TRBJ2-7; 9 positions agree with TRBD1. The CDR3 runs 13 residues. Unmatched junction bases numbered 7, after V lost 2 bases and J lost 8 bases. Germline values: CDR1 SQVTM, CDR2 ANQGSEA. Here the CDR3 reads CSVEPTGGSKQYF. DNA of the CDR3: TGCAGCGTTGAACCTACAGGGGGCTCAAAGCAGTACTTC.

V is TRBV30 and J is TRBJ2-1, with D perhaps TRBD1 or TRBD2 (5 bases each). The CDR3 has 14 residues. Germline-derived CDR1 and CDR2 are GTSNPN and SVGIG (reference sequence). V was pared by 2 bases and J by 7 bases, with 15 bases between. CDR3 loop: CAWSLGWGSNEQFF. The CDR3 DNA reads TGTGCCTGGAGTTTGGGATGGGGGAGTAATGAGCAGTTCTTC. Full variable domain (outside the CDR3, taken from reference TRBV30 and TRBJ2-1): SQTIHQWPATLVQPVGSPLSLECTVEGTSNPNLYWYRQAAGRGLQLLFYSVGIGQISSEVPQNLSASRPQDRQFILSSKKLLLSDSGFYLCAWSLGWGSNEQFFGPGTRLTVL.

As concerns this clonotype: A much bigger clone sits one base away, suggesting this may be a read error. The chain joins TRBV20-1 to TRBJ1-5, with D possibly matching TRBD1 (6 bases). Germline V gene data show CDR1 as DFQATT and CDR2 as SNEGSKA (reference sequence). Trimming removed 6 bases from V and 0 bases from J, with 12 bases in between. The CDR3 loop spans 14 amino acids. The CDR3 is CSARTAYSNQPQHF. CDR3 bases: TGCAGTGCCCGGACAGCCTATAGCAATCAGCCCCAGCATTTT.

This clonotype was seen a handful of times. The chain has TRBV29-1 and TRBJ2-5; a possible D gene is TRBD1 (5 bases). This CDR3 has 13 residues. Germline CDR1 and CDR2: SQVTM and ANQGSEA. Trimming shortened V by 1 base and J by 5 bases, and 11 bases separated the two germline ends. The CDR3 sequence: CSVEGVRQETQYF. The CDR3 coding sequence is TGCAGCGTTGAAGGCGTGAGACAGGAGACCCAGTACTTC.

This clonotype was recorded many times. CDR3 nucleotides: TGTGCCAGCAGTCCTGGGCGCTCCTACGAGCAGTACTTC. Translation: CASSPGRSYEQYF. J is TRBJ2-7 and V is TRBV28; D ambiguous. This CDR3 is built from 13 residues. The V end lost 5 bases, the J end lost 0 bases, and 8 bases lay between the germline ends. Germline V CDR1 and CDR2: MDHEN, SYDVKM.

DNA of the CDR3: TGTGCCAGCAGCGCCGACTCTGGGGCCAACGTCCTGACTTTC. Translating gives CASSADSGANVLTF. The V gene is TRBV9, the J gene TRBJ2-6; the D is unclear. V was cut by 3 bases and J by 0 bases, with 4 bases left in between. This CDR3 spans 14 amino acids. Germline V gives CDR1 SGDLS, CDR2 YYNGEE.

This clonotype came up a few times. The V and J genes are TRBV6-1 and TRBJ2-3, with TRBD2 identical over 8 bases. The CDR3 sequence is 16 residues long. In germline, CDR1 is MNHNS, CDR2 SASEGT. J lost 2 bases, V lost 9 bases, and 13 bases had no gene match. The CDR3 loop reads CASKKGSGGFTDTQYF. CDR3 bases: TGTGCCAGTAAAAAGGGGAGCGGGGGATTCACAGATACGCAGTATTTT.

The chain joins TRBV25-1 to TRBJ2-3; D is possibly TRBD1 (7 bases). The CDR3 spans 15 residues. Per the germline V gene, CDR1 is MGHDK and CDR2 is SYGVNS. Trimming removed 7 bases from V and 5 bases from J, with 19 bases in between. The CDR3 nucleotides are TGTGCCAGCATCGACCCGACAGGGCGGGGAGATACGCAGTATTTT. As protein: CASIDPTGRGDTQYF.

This clonotype has a handful of counts. V and J are TRBV9 and TRBJ2-5; no firm D call. The CDR3 is 15 residues long. Germline lookup yields CDR1 SGDLS and CDR2 YYNGEE. Trimming stripped 0 bases from V and 2 bases from J, with 11 bases between. CDR3 region: CASSVGATPQETQYF. As DNA, the CDR3 is TGTGCCAGCAGCGTAGGCGCGACTCCGCAAGAGACCCAGTACTTC.

This clonotype was seen a handful of times. The chain is built from TRBV20-1 and TRBJ1-6; TRBD1 matches 10 bases. The germline CDR1 and CDR2 sequences are DFQATT and SNEGSKA (reference sequence). The CDR3 runs 15 residues. The V and J ends lost 4 bases and 10 bases, in that order; junction bases with no gene match: 10. The CDR3 DNA sequence: TGCAGTGCTAAAAGGACAGGGGGAATGGGGTCACCCCTCCACTTT. Protein sequence: CSAKRTGGMGSPLHF.

This clonotype showed up just a few times. The V and J genes are TRBV4-3 and TRBJ2-1, with D maybe TRBD1 (5 bases). Germline values: CDR1 LGHNA, CDR2 YSLEER. V was trimmed by 4 bases and J by 9 bases, leaving 16 bases between them. This CDR3 is built from 14 residues. CDR3: CASSPIKGMGEQFF. CDR3 DNA: TGCGCCAGCAGCCCGATAAAGGGGATGGGTGAGCAGTTCTTC.

This clonotype was observed a few times. This chain connects TRBV29-1 to TRBJ2-2; D could derive from TRBD1 or TRBD2 (6 bases each). Germline CDR1 and CDR2: SQVTM and ANQGSEA. CDR3 length: 18 amino acids. Trimming pared 0 bases from V and 4 bases from J, leaving 21 bases between. The chain's CDR3 is CSVEDLNSGGGPTGELFF. In DNA, the CDR3 is TGCAGCGTTGAAGACCTAAATTCCGGAGGGGGGCCCACCGGGGAGCTGTTTTTT.

There are a few counts of this clonotype. The chain recombines TRBV11-2 with TRBJ2-7; TRBD1 matches at 12 bases. CDR3 length: 15 amino acids. V gave up 6 bases and J gave up 3 bases; unmatched junction bases: 6. CDR1 and CDR2 from the germline V gene are SGHAT and FQNNGV. The CDR3 is CASSWGQGARYEQYF. CDR3 nucleotide sequence: TGTGCCAGCAGTTGGGGACAGGGGGCTCGCTACGAGCAGTACTTC. The full variable domain, completed using reference TRBV11-2 and TRBJ2-7, is EAGVAQSPRYKIIEKRQSVAFWCNPISGHATLYWYQQILGQGPKLLIQFQNNGVVDDSQLPKDRFSAERLKGVDSTLKIQPAKLEDSAVYLCASSWGQGARYEQYFGPGTRLTVT.

The V and J genes are TRBV11-2 and TRBJ2-5, with 9 bases aligning to TRBD2. Germline V gene lookup returns CDR1 SGHAT and CDR2 FQNNGV. The CDR3 is made up of 17 amino acids. V lost 5 bases, J lost 1 base, and 11 bases stayed unmatched. CDR3: CASSTRGVAGVQETQYF. The CDR3, as DNA: TGTGCCAGCAGCACTAGGGGGGTAGCGGGGGTCCAAGAGACCCAGTACTTC.

This clonotype showed up just a few times. This sequence joins TRBV3-1 and TRBJ2-1, with 8 bases lining up with TRBD1. The CDR3 is 16 amino acids. Germline loops: CDR1 LGHDT, CDR2 YNNKEL (reference sequence). The trim removed 2 bases at V and 7 bases at J, leaving 10 bases unmatched. The CDR3 sequence is CASSQMVAQGGNEQFF. CDR3 nucleotides: TGTGCCAGCAGCCAAATGGTGGCACAGGGGGGAAATGAGCAGTTCTTC.

This clonotype showed up many times. The V and J genes are TRBV5-1 and TRBJ2-5; 13 positions match TRBD2. CDR3 size: 18 residues. The J segment lost 3 bases and the V segment lost 0 bases, leaving 8 bases of the junction unmatched. Germline-derived CDR1 and CDR2 are SGHRS and YFSETQ. In DNA, the CDR3 is TGCGCCAGCAGCTTGGCCAATCAGGGGACTAGCGGGAAAGAGACCCAGTACTTC. Translated, it gives CASSLANQGTSGKETQYF.

The chain employs TRBV20-1 and TRBJ2-7; 9 nucleotides match TRBD2. Trimming cost V 3 bases and J 3 bases; bases outside gene matches: 9. The CDR3 extends over 15 amino acids. Germline V gene lookup returns CDR1 DFQATT and CDR2 SNEGSKA (reference sequence). The CDR3 protein is CSARDQRGAFYEQYF. DNA for the CDR3: TGCAGTGCTAGGGACCAGCGGGGGGCATTCTACGAGCAGTACTTC.

This clonotype was observed a handful of times. The chain has TRBV5-1 and TRBJ2-7; 8 bases agree with TRBD1. V was pared by 10 bases and J by 6 bases, with 9 bases of the junction left unmatched. CDR1 SGHRS and CDR2 YFSETQ come from the germline V gene. The CDR3 is made up of 12 amino acids. CDR3 bases: TGCGCCCTCCTGACAGGGGCGGGCGAGCAGTACTTC. This codes for CALLTGAGEQYF.

This rearrangement joins TRBV10-3 to TRBJ2-1, with 10 nucleotides matching TRBD1. The CDR3 extends over 15 amino acids. The trim removed 11 bases at V and 2 bases at J, leaving 9 bases unmatched. In germline, CDR1 is ENHRY, CDR2 SYGVKD. DNA for the CDR3: TGTGCCTCACGGGGGGGACAGGGGACCTACAATGAGCAGTTCTTC. Translating it yields CASRGGQGTYNEQFF.

Turning to this clonotype: Mismatch with germline at one junction end may stem from a read error. V usage is TRBV15 and J usage is TRBJ2-7; D call uncertain. Germline V CDR1 and CDR2: LNHNV, YYDKDF (reference sequence). CDR3 length: 14 residues. Written as DNA, the CDR3 is TGTGCCACCAGCTCCCGGACGGCCTCCTCCGAGCAGTACTTC. Encoded protein: CATSSRTASSEQYF.

This chain connects TRBV5-1 to TRBJ2-3; 7 bases match TRBD2. The ends lost 6 bases at V and 3 bases at J; junction bases unmatched: 13. The germline gives CDR1 SGHRS, CDR2 YFSETQ. The CDR3 has 16 amino acids. Here the CDR3 DNA reads TGCGCCAGCACTGGCGGGACTAACATAAATACAGATACGCAGTATTTT. This codes for CASTGGTNINTDTQYF.

A single count supports this clonotype. The chain employs TRBV5-6 and TRBJ2-3; D may be TRBD2 (6 bases). V was pared by 4 bases and J by 5 bases, with 14 bases between. From germline, CDR1 is SGHDT and CDR2 YYEEEE. CDR3 length: 14 residues. The CDR3 loop reads CASSPWSGVDTQYF. The CDR3 bases are TGTGCCAGCAGCCCATGGTCGGGAGTAGATACGCAGTATTTT.